This section outlines one T cell receptor beta chain sequence together with its context. The data were obtained in a study of CXCR3-negative and CXCR3-positive naive CD8 T cells. Germline loops: CDR1 MDHEN, CDR2 SYDVKM. This CDR3 contains 17 residues. With UMI labels, 5' RACE was used to prepare the TRB cDNA libraries. No DNA is given; TCRdb re-called the 5' RACE reads and lists each CDR3 protein once. Its table lists about 120,000 distinct CDR3 sequences. The source of this sequence is a human donor in good health. Some clones in this sample may be carry-over from other donors' samples. V usage is TRBV28 and J usage is TRBJ2-4; TCRdb picks TRBD2, but there is no DNA to check that call. The sequenced material came from naive CXCR3- CD8+ T cells from blood. The subset denotes: CD45RO-CCR7+CD27+CD95- naive CD8+ T cells lacking CXCR3 (TNR3-). CDR3 in amino acids: CASKGLAGGAAKNIQYF.